This T cell receptor (beta chain) was captured by sequencing in a study of cytomegalovirus exposure and HLA in healthy donors. Whole-study results and caveats: In a later analysis, an Asian-associated ancestry cluster reportedly showed fewer N-insertions than the roughly 650-donor mean. HLA alleles were associated with 15,000 to 20,000 TCR beta sequences in a later analysis at 0.05 false discovery rate.

PCR employed 60 Vbeta and 13 Jbeta primers. Using immunoSEQ multiplex PCR, the repertoire was profiled, and TCRdb retains in-frame clones only, with some absent. The table records 150,000 or so clones, approximately 70% of them present only once. For this clone: Its target is not known.

Germline values: CDR1 MGHDK, CDR2 SYGVNS. J lost 6 bases, V lost 8 bases, and 4 bases had no gene match. The CDR3 extends over 12 amino acids. This chain uses TRBV25-1 with TRBJ1-2, with TRBD1 identical over 9 bases. The sample comprised PBMCs. This clonotype was sampled from a man aged 18 to 30 in good health and CMV-seropositive. CDR3 nucleotide sequence: TGTGCCAGCGGGGACAGGGTAAATGGCTACACCTTC. This codes for CASGDRVNGYTF.